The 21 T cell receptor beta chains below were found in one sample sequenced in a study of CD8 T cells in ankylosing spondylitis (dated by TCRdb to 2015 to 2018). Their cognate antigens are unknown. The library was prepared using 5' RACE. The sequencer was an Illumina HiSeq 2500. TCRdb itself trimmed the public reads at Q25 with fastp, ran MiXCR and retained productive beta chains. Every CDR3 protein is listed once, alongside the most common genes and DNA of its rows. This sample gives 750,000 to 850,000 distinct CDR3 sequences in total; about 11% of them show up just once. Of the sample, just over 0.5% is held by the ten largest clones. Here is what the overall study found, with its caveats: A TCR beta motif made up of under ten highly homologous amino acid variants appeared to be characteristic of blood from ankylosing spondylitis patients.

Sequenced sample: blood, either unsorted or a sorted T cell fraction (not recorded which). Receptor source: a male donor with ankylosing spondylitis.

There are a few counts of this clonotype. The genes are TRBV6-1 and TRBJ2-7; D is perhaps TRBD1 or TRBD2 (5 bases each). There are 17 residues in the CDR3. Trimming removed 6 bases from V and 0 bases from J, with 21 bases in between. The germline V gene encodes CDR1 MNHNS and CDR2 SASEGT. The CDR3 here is CASSDPRDASYSYEQYF. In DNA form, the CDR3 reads TGTGCCAGCAGCGACCCCCGGGACGCTAGTTACTCCTACGAGCAGTACTTC.

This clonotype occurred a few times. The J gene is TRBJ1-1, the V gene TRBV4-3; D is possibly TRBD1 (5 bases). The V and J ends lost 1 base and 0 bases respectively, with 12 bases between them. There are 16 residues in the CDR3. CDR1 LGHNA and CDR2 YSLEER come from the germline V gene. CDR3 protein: CASSQALGGMNTEAFF. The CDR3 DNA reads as TGCGCCAGCAGCCAAGCATTGGGGGGGATGAACACTGAAGCTTTCTTT.

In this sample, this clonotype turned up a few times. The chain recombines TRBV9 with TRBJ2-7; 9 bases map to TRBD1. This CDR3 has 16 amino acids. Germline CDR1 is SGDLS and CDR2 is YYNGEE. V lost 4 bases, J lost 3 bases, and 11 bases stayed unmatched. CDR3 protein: CASSNRDRVDIYEQYF. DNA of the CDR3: TGTGCCAGCAGCAACCGGGACAGGGTTGACATCTACGAGCAGTACTTC.

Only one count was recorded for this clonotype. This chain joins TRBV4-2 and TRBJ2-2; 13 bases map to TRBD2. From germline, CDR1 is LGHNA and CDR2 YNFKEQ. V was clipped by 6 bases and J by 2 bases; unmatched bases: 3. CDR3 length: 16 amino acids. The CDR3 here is CASRRGLAGNTGELFF. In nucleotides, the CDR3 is TGTGCCAGCAGACGGGGACTAGCGGGAAACACCGGGGAGCTGTTTTTT.

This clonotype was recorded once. Here the CDR3 DNA reads TGTGCCAGCAGCTTAGGAGTGGCGGGTTTGGCGACAGATACGCAGTATTTT. It yields the protein CASSLGVAGLATDTQYF. The chain carries TRBV7-9 and TRBJ2-3, with D perhaps TRBD2 (5 bases). Per the germline V gene, CDR1 is SEHNR and CDR2 is FQNEAQ (reference sequence). The CDR3 spans 17 residues. V lost 1 base, J lost 3 bases, and 17 bases lay in between.

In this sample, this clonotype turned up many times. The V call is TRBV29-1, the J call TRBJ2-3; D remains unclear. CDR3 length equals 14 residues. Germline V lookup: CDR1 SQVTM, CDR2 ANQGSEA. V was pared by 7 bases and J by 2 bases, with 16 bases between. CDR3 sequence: CSARHLHTTDTQYF. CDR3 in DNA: TGCAGCGCCAGACATCTTCACACCACAGATACGCAGTATTTT.

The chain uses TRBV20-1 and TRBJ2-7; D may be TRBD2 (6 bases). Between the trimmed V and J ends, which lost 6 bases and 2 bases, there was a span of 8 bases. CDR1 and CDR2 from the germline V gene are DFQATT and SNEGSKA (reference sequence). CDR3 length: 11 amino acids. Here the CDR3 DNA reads TGCAGTGCGACGGGGGCCTACGAGCAGTACTTC. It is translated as CSATGAYEQYF.

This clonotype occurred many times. The CDR3 DNA follows: TGTGCCAGCAGCCAAGCCGGAGAATCGGGGGATTCCACAGATACGCAGTATTTT. It yields the protein CASSQAGESGDSTDTQYF. This chain uses TRBV3-1 with TRBJ2-3, with D possibly TRBD2 on 6 matching bases. Germline V gene sequence: CDR1 LGHDT, CDR2 YNNKEL (reference sequence). The CDR3 is 18 amino acids. Trimming shortened V by 1 base and J by 2 bases, and 19 bases separated the two germline ends.

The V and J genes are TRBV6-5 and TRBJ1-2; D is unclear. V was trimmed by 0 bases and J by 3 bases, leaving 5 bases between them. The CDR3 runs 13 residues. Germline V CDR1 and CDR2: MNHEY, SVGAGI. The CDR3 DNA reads TGTGCCAGCAGTTACTCGACGTACTATGGCTACACCTTC. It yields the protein CASSYSTYYGYTF.

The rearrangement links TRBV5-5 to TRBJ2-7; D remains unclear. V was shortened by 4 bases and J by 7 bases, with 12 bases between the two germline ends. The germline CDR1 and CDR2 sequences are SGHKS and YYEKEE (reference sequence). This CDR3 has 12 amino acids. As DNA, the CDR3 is TGTGCCAGCAGCCCACAGTCCGTGGAGCAGTACTTC. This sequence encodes CASSPQSVEQYF.

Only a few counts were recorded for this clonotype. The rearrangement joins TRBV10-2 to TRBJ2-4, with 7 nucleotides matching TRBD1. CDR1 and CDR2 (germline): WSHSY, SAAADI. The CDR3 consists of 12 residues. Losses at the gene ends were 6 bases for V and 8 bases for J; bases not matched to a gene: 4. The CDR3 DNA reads TGCGCCAGCAGGAGGGGGCAAGACATTCAGTACTTC. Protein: CASRRGQDIQYF.

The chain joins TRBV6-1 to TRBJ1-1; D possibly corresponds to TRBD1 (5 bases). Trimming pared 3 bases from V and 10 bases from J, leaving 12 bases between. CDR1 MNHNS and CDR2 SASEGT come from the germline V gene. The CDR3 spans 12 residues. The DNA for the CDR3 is TGTGCCAGCAGTGAGAGGGGTTTCCGAGCTTTCTTT. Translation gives CASSERGFRAFF.

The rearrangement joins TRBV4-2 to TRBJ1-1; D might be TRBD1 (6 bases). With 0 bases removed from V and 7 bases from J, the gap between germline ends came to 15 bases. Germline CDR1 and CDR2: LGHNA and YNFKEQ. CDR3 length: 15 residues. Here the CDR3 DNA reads TGTGCCAGCAGCCAAGAGGGAGGGGGGGAGATTGAAGCTTTCTTT. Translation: CASSQEGGGEIEAFF.

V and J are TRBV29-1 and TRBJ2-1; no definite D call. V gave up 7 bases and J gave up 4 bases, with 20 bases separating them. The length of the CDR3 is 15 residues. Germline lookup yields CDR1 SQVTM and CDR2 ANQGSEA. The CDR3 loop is CSAQYWGLVYNEQFF. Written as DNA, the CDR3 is TGCAGCGCCCAGTATTGGGGTCTGGTGTACAATGAGCAGTTCTTC.

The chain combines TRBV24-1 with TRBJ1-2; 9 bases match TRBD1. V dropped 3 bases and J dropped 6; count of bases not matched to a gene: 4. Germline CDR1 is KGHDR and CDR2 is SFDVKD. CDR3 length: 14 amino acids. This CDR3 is CATSDGTGTHGYTF. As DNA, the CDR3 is TGTGCCACCAGTGATGGGACAGGGACCCATGGCTACACCTTC.

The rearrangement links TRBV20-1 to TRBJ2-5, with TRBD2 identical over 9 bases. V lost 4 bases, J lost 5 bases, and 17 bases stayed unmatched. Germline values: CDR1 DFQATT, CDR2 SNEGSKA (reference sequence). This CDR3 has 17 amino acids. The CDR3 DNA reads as TGCAGTGCTACTGGGATAGTGCGGGGGGGGCCATCGGAGACCCAGTACTTC. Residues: CSATGIVRGGPSETQYF.

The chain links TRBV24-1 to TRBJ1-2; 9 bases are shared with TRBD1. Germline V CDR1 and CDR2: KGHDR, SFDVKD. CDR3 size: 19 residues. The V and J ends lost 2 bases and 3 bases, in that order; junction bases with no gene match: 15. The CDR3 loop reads CATSDSGKHRDRDYYGYTF. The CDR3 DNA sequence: TGTGCCACCAGTGATTCGGGTAAACACCGGGACAGGGACTACTATGGCTACACCTTC.

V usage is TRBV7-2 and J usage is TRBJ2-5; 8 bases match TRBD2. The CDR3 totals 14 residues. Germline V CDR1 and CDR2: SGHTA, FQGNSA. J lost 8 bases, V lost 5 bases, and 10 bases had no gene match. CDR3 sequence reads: CASSPGWLAGTQYF. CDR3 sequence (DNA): TGTGCCAGCAGCCCGGGGTGGCTAGCGGGTACCCAGTACTTC.

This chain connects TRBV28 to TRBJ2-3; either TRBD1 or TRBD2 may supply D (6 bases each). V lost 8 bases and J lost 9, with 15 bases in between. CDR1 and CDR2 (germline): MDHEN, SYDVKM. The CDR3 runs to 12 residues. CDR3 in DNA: TGTGCCAGCCGTAAGGGGGGCAGAACGCAGTATTTT. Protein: CASRKGGRTQYF.

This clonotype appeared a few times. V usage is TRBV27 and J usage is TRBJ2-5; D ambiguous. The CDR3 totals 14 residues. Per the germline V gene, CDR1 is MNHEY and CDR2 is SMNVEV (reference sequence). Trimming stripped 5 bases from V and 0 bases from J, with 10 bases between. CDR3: CASSPRHNQETQYF. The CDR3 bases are TGTGCCAGCAGTCCAAGACATAACCAAGAGACCCAGTACTTC.

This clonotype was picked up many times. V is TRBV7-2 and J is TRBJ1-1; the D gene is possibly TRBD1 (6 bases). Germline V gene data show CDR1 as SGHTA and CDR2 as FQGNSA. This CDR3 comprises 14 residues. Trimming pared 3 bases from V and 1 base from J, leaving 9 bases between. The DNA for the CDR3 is TGTGCCAGCAGCTTCACAGGGAGGAACACTGAAGCTTTCTTT. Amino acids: CASSFTGRNTEAFF.